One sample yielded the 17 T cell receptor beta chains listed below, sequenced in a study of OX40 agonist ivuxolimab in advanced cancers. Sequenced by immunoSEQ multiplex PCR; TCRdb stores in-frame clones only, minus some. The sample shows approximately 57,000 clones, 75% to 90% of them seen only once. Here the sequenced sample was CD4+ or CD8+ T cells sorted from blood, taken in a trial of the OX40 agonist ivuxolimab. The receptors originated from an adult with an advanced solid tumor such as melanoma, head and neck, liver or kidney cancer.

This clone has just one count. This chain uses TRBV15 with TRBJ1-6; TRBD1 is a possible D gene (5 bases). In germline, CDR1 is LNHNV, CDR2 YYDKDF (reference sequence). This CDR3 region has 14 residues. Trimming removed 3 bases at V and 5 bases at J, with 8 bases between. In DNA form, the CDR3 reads TGTGCCACCAGCAGCCGGGGCAATAATTCACCCCTCCACTTT. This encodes CATSSRGNNSPLHF.

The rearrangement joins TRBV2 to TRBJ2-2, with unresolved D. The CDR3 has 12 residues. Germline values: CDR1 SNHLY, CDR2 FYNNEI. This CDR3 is CAPQRNTGELFF. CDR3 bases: TGTGCACCACAGAGAAACACCGGGGAGCTGTTTTTT.

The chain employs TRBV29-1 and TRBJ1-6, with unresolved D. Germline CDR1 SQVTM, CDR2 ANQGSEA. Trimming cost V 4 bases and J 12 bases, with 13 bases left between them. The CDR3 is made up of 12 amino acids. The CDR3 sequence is CSVGDPGRPLHF. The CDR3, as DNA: TGCAGCGTTGGAGACCCTGGGAGACCCCTCCACTTT.

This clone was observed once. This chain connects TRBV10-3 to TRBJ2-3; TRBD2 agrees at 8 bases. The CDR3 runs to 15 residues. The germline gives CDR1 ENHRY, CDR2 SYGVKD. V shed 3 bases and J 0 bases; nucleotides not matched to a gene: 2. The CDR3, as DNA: TGTGCCATCAGTGACCCTAGCGGGAGCACAGATACGCAGTATTTT. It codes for CAISDPSGSTDTQYF.

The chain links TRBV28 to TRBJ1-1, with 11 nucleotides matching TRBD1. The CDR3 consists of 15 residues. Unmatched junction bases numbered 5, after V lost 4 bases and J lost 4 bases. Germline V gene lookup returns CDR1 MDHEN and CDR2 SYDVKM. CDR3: CASSSSGQGVTEAFF. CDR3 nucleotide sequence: TGTGCCAGCAGTTCCTCGGGACAGGGGGTCACTGAAGCTTTCTTT. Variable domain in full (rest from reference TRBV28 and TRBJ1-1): DVKVTQSSRYLVKRTGEKVFLECVQDMDHENMFWYRQDPGLGLRLIYFSYDVKMKEKGDIPEGYSVSREKKERFSLILESASTNQTSMYLCASSSSGQGVTEAFFGQGTRLTVV.

The CDR3 DNA reads as TGTGCCAGCAGCCAGGGGGGGCCGAAAGAGACCCAGTACTTC. The encoded protein is CASSQGGPKETQYF. The V gene is TRBV11-2, the J gene TRBJ2-5, with D possibly called TRBD1 or TRBD2 (7 bases each). This CDR3 is 14 amino acids long. The V gene lost 5 bases and the J gene lost 3 bases, with 13 bases spanning the gap. CDR1 is SGHAT, CDR2 FQNNGV, per germline.

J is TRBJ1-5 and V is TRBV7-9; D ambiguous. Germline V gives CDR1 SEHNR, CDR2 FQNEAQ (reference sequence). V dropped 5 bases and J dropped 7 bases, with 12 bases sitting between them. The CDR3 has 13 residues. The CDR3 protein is CASSLLTGQPQHF. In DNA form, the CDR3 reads TGTGCCAGCAGCCTCTTGACTGGACAGCCCCAGCATTTT.

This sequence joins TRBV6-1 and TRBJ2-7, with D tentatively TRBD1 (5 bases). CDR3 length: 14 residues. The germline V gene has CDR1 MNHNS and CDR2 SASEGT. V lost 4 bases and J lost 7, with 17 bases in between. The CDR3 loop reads CASSVGRENSEQYF. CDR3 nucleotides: TGTGCCAGCAGTGTGGGCAGGGAAAACTCGGAGCAGTACTTC.

The CDR3 is CASKGGGTEAFF. As DNA, the CDR3 is TGTGCCAGTAAGGGGGGGGGCACTGAAGCTTTCTTT. This sequence joins TRBV19 and TRBJ1-1; a weak D match, TRBD1 (6 bases). Per the germline V gene, CDR1 is LNHDA and CDR2 is SQIVND (reference sequence). V lost 7 bases and J lost 4, with 10 bases in between. This CDR3 has 12 residues.

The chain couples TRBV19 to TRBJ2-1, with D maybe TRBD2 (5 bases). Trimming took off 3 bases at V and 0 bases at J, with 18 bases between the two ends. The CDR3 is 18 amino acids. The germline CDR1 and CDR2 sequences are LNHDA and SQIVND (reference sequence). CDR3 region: CASSIRRVLTSSYNEQFF. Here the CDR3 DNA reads TGTGCCAGTAGTATTCGGCGGGTTCTCACGAGCTCCTACAATGAGCAGTTCTTC.

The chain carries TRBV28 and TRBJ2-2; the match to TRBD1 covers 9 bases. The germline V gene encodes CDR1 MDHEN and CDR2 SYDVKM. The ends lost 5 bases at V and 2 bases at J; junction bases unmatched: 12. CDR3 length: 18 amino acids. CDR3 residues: CASSGLFGTGHNTGELFF. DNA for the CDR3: TGTGCCAGCAGTGGACTATTTGGGACAGGGCACAACACCGGGGAGCTGTTTTTT.

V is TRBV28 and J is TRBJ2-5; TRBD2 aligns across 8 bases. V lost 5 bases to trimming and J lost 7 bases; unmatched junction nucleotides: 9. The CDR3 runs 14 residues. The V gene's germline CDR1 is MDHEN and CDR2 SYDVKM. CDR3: CASSKSGGSLTQYF. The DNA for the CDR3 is TGTGCCAGCAGTAAGTCGGGAGGGAGTTTGACCCAGTACTTC.

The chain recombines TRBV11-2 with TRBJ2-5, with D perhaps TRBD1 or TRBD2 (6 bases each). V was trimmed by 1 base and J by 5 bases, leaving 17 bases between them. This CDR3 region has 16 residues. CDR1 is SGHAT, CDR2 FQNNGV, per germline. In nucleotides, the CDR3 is TGTGCCAGCAGCTTAGGGTCGGGGGCAACTTTGGAGACCCAGTACTTC. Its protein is CASSLGSGATLETQYF.

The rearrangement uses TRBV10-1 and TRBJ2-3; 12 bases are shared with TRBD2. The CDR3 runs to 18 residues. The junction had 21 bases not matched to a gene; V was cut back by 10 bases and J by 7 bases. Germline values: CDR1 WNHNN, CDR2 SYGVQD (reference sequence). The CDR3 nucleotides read TGCGCCACCTCGCCCGCGGCGGCTAGCGGGAGGGCCGGTTATACGCAGTATTTT. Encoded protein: CATSPAAASGRAGYTQYF.

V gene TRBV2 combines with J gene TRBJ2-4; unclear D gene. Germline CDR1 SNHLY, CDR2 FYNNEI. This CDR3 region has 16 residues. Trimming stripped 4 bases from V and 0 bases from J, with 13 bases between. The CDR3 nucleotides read TGTGCCAGCAGTGCGGGCAGGTTGTTAGCCAAAAACATTCAGTACTTC. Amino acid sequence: CASSAGRLLAKNIQYF.

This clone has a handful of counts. CDR3 protein: CASSEPSYGYTF. The CDR3, as DNA: TGTGCCAGCAGCGAGCCAAGCTATGGCTACACCTTC. J is TRBJ1-2 and V is TRBV9; D is undetermined. The germline V gene has CDR1 SGDLS and CDR2 YYNGEE. Deletions cut 3 bases from V and 4 bases from J, with 7 bases between. The CDR3 covers 12 residues.

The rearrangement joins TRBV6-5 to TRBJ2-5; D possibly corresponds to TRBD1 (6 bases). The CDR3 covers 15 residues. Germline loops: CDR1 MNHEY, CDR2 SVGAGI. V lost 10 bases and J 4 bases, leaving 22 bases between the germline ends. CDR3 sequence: CAITPLGEGGETQYF. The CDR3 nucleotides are TGTGCCATCACACCACTGGGCGAAGGGGGAGAGACCCAGTACTTC.